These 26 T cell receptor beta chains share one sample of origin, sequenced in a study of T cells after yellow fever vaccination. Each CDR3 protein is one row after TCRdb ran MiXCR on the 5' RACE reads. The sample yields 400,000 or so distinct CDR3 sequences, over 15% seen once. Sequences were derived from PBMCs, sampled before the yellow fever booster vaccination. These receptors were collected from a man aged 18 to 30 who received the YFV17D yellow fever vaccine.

In DNA, the CDR3 is TGTGCCACCAGCAGAGGCTCCGGGACAGGGCGCGCGAACACCGGGGAGCTGTTTTTT. Translating it yields CATSRGSGTGRANTGELFF. J is TRBJ2-2 and V is TRBV15, with 9 bases aligning to TRBD1. Per germline, CDR1 LNHNV and CDR2 YYDKDF (reference sequence). There are 19 residues in the CDR3. The trim removed 1 base at V and 0 bases at J, leaving 9 bases unmatched.

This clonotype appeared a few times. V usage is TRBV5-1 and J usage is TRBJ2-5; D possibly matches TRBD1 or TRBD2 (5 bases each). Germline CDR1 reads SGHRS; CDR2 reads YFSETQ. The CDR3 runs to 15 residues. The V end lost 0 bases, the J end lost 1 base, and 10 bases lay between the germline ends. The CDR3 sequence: CASSLVPGPQETQYF. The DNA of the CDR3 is TGCGCCAGCAGCTTGGTTCCGGGGCCCCAAGAGACCCAGTACTTC.

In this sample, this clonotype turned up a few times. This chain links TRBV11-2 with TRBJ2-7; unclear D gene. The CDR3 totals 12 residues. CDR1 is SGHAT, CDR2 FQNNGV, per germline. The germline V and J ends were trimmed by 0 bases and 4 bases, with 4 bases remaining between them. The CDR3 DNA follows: TGTGCCAGCAGCTTAGACCCGTACGAGCAGTACGTC. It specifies CASSLDPYEQYV.

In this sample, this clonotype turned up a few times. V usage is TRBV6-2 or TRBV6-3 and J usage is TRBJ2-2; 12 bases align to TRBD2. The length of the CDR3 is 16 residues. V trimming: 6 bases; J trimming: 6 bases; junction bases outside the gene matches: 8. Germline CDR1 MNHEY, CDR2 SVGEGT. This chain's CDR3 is CASRSLAGGPPGELFF. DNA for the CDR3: TGTGCCAGCAGAAGCCTAGCGGGGGGGCCCCCCGGGGAGCTGTTTTTT.

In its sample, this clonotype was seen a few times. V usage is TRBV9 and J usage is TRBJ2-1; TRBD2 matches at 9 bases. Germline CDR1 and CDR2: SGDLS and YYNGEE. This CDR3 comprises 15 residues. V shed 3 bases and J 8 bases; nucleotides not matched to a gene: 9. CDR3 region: CASSALSGGIYEQFF. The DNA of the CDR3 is TGTGCCAGCAGCGCACTAAGCGGGGGGATATATGAGCAGTTCTTC. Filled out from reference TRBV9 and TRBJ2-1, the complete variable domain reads DSGVTQTPKHLITATGQRVTLRCSPRSGDLSVYWYQQSLDQGLQFLIQYYNGEERAKGNILERFSAQQFPDLHSELNLSSLELGDSALYFCASSALSGGIYEQFFGPGTRLTVL.

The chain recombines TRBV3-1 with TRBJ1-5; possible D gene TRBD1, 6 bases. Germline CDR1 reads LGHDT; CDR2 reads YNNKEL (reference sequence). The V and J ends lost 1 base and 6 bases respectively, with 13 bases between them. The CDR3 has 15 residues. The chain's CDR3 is CASSQGGGGSQPQHF. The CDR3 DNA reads TGTGCCAGCAGCCAAGGCGGAGGGGGAAGTCAGCCCCAGCATTTT.

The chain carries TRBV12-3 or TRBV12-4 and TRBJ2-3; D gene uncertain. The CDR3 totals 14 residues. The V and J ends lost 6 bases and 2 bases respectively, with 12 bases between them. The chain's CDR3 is CASSSVYLTDTQYF. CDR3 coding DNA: TGTGCCAGCAGCTCCGTTTACCTCACAGATACGCAGTATTTT.

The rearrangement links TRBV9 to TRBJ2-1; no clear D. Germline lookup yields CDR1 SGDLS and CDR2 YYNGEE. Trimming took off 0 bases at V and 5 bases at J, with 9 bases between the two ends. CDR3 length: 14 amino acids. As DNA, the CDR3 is TGTGCCAGCAGCGTAGCGAGCCATAACAATGAGCAGTTCTTC. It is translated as CASSVASHNNEQFF.

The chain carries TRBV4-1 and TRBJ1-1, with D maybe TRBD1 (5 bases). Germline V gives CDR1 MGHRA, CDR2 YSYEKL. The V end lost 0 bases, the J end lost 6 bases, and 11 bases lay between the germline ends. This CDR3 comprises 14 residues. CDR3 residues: CASSQESGDSEAFF. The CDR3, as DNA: TGCGCCAGCAGCCAAGAGTCGGGGGATTCTGAAGCTTTCTTT.

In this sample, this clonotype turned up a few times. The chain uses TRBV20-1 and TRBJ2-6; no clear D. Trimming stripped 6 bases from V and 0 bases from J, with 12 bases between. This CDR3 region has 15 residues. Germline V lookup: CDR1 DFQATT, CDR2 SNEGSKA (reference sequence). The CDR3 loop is CSAPFAYSGANVLTF. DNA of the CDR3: TGCAGTGCCCCGTTTGCCTACTCTGGGGCCAACGTCCTGACTTTC.

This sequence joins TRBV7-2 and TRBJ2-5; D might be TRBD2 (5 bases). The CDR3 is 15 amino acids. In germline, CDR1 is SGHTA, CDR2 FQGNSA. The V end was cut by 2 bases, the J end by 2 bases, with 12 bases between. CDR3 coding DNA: TGTGCCAGCAGCTTATTCGGACTGGGACAAGAGACCCAGTACTTC. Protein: CASSLFGLGQETQYF. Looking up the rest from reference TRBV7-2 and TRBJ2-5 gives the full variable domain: GAGVSQSPSNKVTEKGKDVELRCDPISGHTALYWYRQSLGQGLEFLIYFQGNSAPDKSGLPSDRFSAERTGGSVSTLTIQRTQQEDSAVYLCASSLFGLGQETQYFGPGTRLLVL.

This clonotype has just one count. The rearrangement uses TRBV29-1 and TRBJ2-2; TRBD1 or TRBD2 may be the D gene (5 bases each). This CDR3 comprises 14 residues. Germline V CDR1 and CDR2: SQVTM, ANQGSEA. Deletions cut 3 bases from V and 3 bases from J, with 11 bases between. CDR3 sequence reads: CSVERGQYTGELFF. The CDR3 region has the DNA TGCAGCGTTGAGAGGGGTCAGTACACCGGGGAGCTGTTTTTT.

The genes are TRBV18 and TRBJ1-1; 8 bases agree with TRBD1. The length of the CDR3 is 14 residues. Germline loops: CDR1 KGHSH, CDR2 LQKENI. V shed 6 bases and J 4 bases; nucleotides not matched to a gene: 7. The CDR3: CASSAAGGPTEAFF. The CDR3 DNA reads TGTGCCAGCTCCGCGGCAGGGGGCCCCACTGAAGCTTTCTTT.

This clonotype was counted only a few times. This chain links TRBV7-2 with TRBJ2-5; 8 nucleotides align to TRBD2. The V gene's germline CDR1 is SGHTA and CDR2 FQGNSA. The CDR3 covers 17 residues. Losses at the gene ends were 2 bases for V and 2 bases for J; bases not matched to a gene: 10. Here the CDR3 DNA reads TGTGCCAGCAGCTTAATCGGGGGGGCGAATAAGCAAGAGACCCAGTACTTC. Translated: CASSLIGGANKQETQYF.

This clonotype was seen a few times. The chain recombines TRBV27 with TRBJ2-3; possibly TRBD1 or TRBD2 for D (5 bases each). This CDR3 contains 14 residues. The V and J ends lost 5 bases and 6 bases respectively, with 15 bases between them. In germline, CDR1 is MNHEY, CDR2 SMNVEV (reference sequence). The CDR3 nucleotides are TGTGCCAGCAGTCAAAGACAGTGGGGGGATACGCAGTATTTT. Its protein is CASSQRQWGDTQYF.

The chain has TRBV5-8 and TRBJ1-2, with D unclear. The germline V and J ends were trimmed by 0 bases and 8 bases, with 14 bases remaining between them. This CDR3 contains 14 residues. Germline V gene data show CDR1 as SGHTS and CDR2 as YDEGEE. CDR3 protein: CASSLVPPRQGYTF. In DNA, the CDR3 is TGTGCCAGCAGCTTGGTCCCGCCCCGTCAAGGCTACACCTTC.

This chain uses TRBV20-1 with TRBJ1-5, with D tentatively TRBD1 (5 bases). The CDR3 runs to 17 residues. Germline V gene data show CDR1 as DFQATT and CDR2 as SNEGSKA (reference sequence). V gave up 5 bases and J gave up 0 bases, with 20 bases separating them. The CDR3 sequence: CSAAGLRTPYSNQPQHF. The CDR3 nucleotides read TGCAGTGCTGCGGGACTCCGGACCCCTTATAGCAATCAGCCCCAGCATTTT.

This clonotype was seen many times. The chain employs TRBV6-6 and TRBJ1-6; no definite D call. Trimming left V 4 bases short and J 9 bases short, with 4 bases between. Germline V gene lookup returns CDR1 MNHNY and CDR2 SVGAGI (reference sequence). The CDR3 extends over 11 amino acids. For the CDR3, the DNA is TGTGCCAGCAGTTCGAGTTCACCCCTCCACTTT. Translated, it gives CASSSSSPLHF.

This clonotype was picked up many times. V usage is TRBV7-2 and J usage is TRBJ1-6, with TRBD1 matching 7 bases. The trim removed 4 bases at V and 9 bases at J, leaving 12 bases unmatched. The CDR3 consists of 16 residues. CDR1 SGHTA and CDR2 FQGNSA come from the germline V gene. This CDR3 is CASSSSPGAGGSPLHF. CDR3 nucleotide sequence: TGTGCCAGCAGCTCCTCGCCGGGGGCAGGGGGTTCACCCCTCCACTTT.

CDR3 residues: CASSLGTSVLSDTQYF. The CDR3 DNA sequence: TGCGCCAGCAGCTTGGGGACGTCCGTCCTCTCAGATACGCAGTATTTT. This chain connects TRBV5-1 to TRBJ2-3, with D uncertain. The germline V gene encodes CDR1 SGHRS and CDR2 YFSETQ. V was cut by 0 bases and J by 4 bases, with 15 bases left in between. The CDR3 sequence is 16 residues long.

The CDR3 protein is CASSLASGGASEQFF. The CDR3 bases are TGTGCCAGCAGCTTGGCTAGCGGGGGGGCGAGTGAGCAGTTCTTC. V and J are TRBV14 and TRBJ2-1, with TRBD2 matching 12 bases. In germline, CDR1 is SGHDN, CDR2 FVKESK. The CDR3 sequence is 15 residues long. V lost 5 bases, J lost 9 bases, and 8 bases stayed unmatched. The whole variable domain, filled in from reference TRBV14 and TRBJ2-1, reads EAGVTQFPSHSVIEKGQTVTLRCDPISGHDNLYWYRRVMGKEIKFLLHFVKESKQDESGMPNNRFLAERTGGTYSTLKVQPAELEDSGVYFCASSLASGGASEQFFGPGTRLTVL.

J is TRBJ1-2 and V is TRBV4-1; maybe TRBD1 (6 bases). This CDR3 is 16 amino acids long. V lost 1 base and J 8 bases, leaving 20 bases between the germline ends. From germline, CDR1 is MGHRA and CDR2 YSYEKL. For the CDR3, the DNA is TGCGCCAGCAGCCAAGTAGGGACGGTGGGGGCTCGGGGCTACACCTTC. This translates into CASSQVGTVGARGYTF.

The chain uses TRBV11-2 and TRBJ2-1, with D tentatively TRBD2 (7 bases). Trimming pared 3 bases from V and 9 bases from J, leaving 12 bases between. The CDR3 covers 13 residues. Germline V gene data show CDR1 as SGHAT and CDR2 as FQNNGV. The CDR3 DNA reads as TGTGCCAGCAGCTTTGGGGGGGGCACTGAGCAGTTCTTC. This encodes CASSFGGGTEQFF.

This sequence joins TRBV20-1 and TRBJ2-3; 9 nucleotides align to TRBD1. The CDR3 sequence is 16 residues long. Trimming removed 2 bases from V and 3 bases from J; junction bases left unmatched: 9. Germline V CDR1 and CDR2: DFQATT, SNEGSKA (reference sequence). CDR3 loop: CSARPLTGTGTDTQYF. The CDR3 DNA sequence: TGCAGTGCTAGACCCCTGACAGGGACAGGGACAGATACGCAGTATTTT.

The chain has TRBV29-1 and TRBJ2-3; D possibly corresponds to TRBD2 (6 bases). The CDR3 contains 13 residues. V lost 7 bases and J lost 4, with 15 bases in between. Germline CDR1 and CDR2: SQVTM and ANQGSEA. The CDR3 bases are TGCAGCGCCGGGGGAGGTTTGTCAGATACGCAGTATTTT. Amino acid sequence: CSAGGGLSDTQYF.

This CDR3 is CASSRIPTGGAGELFF. In DNA form, the CDR3 reads TGTGCCAGCAGCCGAATTCCGACAGGGGGTGCCGGGGAGCTGTTTTTT. The rearrangement links TRBV5-6 to TRBJ2-2; 9 positions match TRBD1. Germline loops: CDR1 SGHDT, CDR2 YYEEEE. This CDR3 has 16 residues. Germline trimming cut 4 bases from V and 6 bases from J; bases unmatched to any gene: 10.